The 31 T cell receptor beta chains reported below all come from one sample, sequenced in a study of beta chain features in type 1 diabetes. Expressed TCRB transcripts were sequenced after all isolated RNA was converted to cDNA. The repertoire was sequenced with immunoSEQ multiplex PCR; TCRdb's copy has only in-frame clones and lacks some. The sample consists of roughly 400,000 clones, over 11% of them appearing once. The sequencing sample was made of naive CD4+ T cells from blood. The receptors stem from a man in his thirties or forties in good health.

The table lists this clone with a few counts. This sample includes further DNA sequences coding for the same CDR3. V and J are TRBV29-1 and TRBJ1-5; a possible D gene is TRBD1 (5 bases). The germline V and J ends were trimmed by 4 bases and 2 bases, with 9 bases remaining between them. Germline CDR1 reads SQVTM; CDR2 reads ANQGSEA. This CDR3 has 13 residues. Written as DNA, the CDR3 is TGCAGCGTTGCGGGGGGGGGCAATCAGCCCCAGCATTTT. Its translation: CSVAGGGNQPQHF. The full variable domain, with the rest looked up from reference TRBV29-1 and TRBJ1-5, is SAVISQKPSRDICQRGTSLTIQCQVDSQVTMMFWYRQQPGQSLTLIATANQGSEATYESGFVIDKFPISRPNLTFSTLTVSNMSPEDSSIYLCSVAGGGNQPQHFGDGTRLSIL.

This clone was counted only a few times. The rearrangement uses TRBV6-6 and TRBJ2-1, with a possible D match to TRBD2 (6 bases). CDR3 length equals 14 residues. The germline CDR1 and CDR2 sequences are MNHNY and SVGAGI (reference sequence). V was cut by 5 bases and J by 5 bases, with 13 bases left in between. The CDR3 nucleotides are TGTGCCAGCAGTGCGCTTAGCGGCGACAATGAGCAGTTCTTC. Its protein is CASSALSGDNEQFF.

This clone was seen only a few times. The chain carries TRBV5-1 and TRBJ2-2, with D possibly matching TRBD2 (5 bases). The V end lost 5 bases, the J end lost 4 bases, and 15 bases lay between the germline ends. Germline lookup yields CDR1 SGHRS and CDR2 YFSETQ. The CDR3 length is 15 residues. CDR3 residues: CASRVRTYTTGELFF. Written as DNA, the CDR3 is TGCGCCAGCAGGGTAAGGACTTATACCACCGGGGAGCTGTTTTTT.

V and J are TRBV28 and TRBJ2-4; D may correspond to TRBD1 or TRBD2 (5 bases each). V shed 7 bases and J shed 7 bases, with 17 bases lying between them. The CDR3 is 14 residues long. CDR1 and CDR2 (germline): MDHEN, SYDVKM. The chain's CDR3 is CASTGWGIENIQYF. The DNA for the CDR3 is TGTGCCAGCACTGGTTGGGGGATCGAGAACATTCAGTACTTC.

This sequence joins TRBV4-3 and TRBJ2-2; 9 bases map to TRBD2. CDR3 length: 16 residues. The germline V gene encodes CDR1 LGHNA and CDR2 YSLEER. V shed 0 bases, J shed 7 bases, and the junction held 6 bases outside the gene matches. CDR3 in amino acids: CASSQEAGGRIGELFF. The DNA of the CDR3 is TGCGCCAGCAGCCAAGAAGCGGGGGGCCGTATCGGGGAGCTGTTTTTT.

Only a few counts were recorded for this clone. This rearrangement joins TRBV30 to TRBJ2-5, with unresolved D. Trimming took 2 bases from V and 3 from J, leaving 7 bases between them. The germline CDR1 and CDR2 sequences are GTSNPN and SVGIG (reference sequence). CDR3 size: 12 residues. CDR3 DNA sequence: TGTGCCTGGAGTTATGTGAAAGAGACCCAGTACTTC. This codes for CAWSYVKETQYF.

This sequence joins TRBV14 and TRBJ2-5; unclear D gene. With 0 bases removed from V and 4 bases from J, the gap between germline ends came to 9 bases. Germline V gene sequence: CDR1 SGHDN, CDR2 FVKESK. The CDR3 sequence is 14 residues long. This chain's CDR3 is CASSQDLLGETQYF. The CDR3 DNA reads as TGTGCCAGCAGCCAAGATCTGCTAGGAGAGACCCAGTACTTC.

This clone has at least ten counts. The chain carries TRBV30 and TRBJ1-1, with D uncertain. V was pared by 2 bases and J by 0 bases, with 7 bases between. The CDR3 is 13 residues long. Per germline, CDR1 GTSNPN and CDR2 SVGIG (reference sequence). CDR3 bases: TGTGCCTGGAGTTACGACCTGAACACTGAAGCTTTCTTT. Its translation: CAWSYDLNTEAFF.

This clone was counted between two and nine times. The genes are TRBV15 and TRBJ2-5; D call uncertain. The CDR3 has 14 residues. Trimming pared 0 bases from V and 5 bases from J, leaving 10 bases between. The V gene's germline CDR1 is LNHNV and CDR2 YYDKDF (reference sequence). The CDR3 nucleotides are TGTGCCACCAGCAGAGATACCTCTGGGGAGACCCAGTACTTC. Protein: CATSRDTSGETQYF.

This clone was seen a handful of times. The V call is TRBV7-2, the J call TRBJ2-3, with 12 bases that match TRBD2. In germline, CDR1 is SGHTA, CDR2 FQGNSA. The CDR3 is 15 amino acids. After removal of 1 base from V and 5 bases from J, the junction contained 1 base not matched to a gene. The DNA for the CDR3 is TGTGCCAGCAGCTTAGGGGGACTAGCGGGAGATACGCAGTATTTT. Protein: CASSLGGLAGDTQYF.

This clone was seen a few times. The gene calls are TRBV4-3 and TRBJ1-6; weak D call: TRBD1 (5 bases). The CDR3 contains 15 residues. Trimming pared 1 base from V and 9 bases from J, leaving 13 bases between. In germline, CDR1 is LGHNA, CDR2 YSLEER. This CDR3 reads CASSQAPGWSSPLHF. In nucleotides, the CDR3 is TGCGCCAGCAGCCAAGCCCCAGGGTGGTCTTCACCCCTCCACTTT.

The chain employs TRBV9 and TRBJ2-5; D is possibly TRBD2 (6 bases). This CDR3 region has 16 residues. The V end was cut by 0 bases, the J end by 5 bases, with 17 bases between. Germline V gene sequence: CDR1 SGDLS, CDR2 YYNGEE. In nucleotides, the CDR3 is TGTGCCAGCAGCGTAGCTCCGGGGGTCCGGTATGAGACCCAGTACTTC. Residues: CASSVAPGVRYETQYF.

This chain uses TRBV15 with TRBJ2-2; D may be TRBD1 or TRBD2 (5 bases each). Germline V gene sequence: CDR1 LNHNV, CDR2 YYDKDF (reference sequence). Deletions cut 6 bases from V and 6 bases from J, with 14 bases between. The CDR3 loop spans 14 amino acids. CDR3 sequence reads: CATRAGTRPGELFF. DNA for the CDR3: TGTGCCACCAGGGCTGGGACGCGGCCCGGGGAGCTGTTTTTT. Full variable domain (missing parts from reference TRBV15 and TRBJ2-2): DAMVIQNPRYQVTQFGKPVTLSCSQTLNHNVMYWYQQKSSQAPKLLFHYYDKDFNNEADTPDNFQSRRPNTSFCFLDIRSPGLGDTAMYLCATRAGTRPGELFFGEGSRLTVL.

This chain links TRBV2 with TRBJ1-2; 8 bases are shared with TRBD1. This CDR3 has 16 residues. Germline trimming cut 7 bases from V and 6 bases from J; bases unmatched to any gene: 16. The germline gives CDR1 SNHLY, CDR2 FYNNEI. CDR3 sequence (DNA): TGTGCCAGCATCCCCCGGACAGGGATTGCCTATAATGGCTACACCTTC. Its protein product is CASIPRTGIAYNGYTF.

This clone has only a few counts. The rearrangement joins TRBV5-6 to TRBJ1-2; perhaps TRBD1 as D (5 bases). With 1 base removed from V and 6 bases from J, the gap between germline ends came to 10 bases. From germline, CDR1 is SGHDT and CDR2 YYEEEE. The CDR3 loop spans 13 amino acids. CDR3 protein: CASSLRLGDGYTF. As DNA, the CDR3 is TGTGCCAGCAGCTTGCGGTTAGGGGATGGCTACACCTTC.

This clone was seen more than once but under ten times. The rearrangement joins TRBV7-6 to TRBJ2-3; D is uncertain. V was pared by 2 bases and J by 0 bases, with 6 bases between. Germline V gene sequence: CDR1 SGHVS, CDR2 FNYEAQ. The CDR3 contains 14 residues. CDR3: CASSLRSSTDTQYF. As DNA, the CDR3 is TGTGCCAGCAGCTTACGTTCTAGCACAGATACGCAGTATTTT. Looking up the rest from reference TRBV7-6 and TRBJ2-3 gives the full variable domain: GAGVSQSPRYKVTKRGQDVALRCDPISGHVSLYWYRQALGQGPEFLTYFNYEAQQDKSGLPNDRFSAERPEGSISTLTIQRTEQRDSAMYRCASSLRSSTDTQYFGPGTRLTVL.

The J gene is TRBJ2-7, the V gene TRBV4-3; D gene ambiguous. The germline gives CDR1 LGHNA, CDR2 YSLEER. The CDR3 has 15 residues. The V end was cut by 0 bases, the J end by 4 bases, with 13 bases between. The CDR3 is CASSQDNREPYEQYF. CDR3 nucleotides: TGCGCCAGCAGCCAAGATAACCGAGAGCCTTACGAGCAGTACTTC.

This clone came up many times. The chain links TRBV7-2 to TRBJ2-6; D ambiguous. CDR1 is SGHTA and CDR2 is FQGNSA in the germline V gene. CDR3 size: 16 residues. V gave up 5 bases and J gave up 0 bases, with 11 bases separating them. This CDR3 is CASSHGPSSGANVLTF. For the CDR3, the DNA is TGTGCCAGCAGCCATGGTCCCAGCTCTGGGGCCAACGTCCTGACTTTC.

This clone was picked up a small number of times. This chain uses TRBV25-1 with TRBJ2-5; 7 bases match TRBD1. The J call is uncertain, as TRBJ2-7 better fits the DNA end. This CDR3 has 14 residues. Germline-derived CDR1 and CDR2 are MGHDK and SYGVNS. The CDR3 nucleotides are TGTGCCAGCAGTGAAGGTGGGACAGCATACGAGCAGTACTTC. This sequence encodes CASSEGGTAYEQYF.

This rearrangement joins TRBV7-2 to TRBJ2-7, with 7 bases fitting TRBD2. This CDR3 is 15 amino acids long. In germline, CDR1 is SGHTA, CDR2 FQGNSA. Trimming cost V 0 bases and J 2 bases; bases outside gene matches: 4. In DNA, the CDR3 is TGTGCCAGCAGCTTAGCGGGAGCGGGAACCTACGAGCAGTACGTC. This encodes CASSLAGAGTYEQYV.

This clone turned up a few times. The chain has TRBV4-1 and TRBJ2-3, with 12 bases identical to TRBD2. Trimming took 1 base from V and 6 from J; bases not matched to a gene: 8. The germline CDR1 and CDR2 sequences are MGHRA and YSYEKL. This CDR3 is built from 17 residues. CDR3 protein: CASSQVPSGGARDTQYF. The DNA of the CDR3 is TGCGCCAGCAGCCAAGTCCCTAGCGGGGGGGCCCGCGATACGCAGTATTTT.

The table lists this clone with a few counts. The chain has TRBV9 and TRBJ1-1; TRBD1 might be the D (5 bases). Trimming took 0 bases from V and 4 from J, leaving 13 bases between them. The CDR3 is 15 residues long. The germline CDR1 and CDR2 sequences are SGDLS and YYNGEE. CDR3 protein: CASSVVPIGGTEAFF. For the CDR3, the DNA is TGTGCCAGCAGCGTAGTCCCGATCGGGGGCACTGAAGCTTTCTTT.

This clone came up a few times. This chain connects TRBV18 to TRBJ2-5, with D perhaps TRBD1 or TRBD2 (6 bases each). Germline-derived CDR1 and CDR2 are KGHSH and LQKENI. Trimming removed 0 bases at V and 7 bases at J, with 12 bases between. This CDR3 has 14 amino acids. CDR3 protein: CASSPPNGGGTQYF. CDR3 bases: TGTGCCAGCTCACCACCGAACGGAGGGGGGACCCAGTACTTC.

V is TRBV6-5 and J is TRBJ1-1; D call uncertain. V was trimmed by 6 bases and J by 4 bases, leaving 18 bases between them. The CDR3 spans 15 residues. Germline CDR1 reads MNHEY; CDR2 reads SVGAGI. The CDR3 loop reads CASRTYGEGGTEAFF. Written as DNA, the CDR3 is TGTGCCAGCAGGACGTACGGGGAGGGTGGCACTGAAGCTTTCTTT.

CDR3 sequence (DNA): TGTGCCAGCAGCATAGGACTAGCGCCCCAAGAGACCCAGTACTTC. Protein: CASSIGLAPQETQYF. V is TRBV5-4 and J is TRBJ2-5; 9 bases agree with TRBD2. V lost 4 bases to trimming and J lost 1 base; unmatched junction nucleotides: 5. Germline assignment: CDR1 SGHNT and CDR2 YYREEE (reference sequence). The CDR3 covers 15 residues.

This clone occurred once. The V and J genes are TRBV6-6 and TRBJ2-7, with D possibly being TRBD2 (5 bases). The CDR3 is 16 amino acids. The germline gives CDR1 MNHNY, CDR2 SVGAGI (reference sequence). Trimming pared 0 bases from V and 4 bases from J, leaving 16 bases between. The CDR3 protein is CASSYSNRDRRYEQYF. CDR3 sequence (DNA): TGTGCCAGCAGTTACTCGAACCGGGATCGGAGGTACGAGCAGTACTTC.

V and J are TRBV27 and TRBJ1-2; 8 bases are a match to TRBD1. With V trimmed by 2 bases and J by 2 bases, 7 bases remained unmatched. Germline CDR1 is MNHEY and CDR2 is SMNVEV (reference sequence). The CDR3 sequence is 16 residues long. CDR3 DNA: TGTGCCAGCAGTTTAGCCGGGACAGGCGTAAACTATGGCTACACCTTC. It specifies CASSLAGTGVNYGYTF.

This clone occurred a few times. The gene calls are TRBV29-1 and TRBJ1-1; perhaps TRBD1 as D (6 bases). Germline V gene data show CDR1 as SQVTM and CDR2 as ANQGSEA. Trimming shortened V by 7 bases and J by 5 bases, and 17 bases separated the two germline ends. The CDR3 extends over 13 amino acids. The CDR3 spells CSGVRGGITEAFF. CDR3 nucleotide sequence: TGCAGCGGAGTGAGGGGGGGCATTACTGAAGCTTTCTTT.

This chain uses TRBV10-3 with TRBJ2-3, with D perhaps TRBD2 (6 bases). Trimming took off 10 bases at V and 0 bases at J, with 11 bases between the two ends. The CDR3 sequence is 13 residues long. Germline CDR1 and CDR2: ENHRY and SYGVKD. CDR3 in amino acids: CASEGTSTDTQYF. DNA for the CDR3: TGTGCCAGCGAGGGGACTAGCACAGATACGCAGTATTTT.

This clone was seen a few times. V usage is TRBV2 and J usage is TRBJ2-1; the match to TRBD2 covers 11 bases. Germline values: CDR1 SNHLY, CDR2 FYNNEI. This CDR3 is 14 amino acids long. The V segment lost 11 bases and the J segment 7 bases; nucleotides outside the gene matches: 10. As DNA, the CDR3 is TGTGCCGGAAAGACTAGCGGGGTAACGAATGAGCAGTTCTTC. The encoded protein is CAGKTSGVTNEQFF.

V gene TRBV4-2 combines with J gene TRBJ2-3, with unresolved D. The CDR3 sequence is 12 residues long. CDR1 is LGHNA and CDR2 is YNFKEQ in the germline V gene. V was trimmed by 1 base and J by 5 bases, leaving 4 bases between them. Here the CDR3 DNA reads TGTGCCAGCAGCCAAGCACGAGATACGCAGTATTTT. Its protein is CASSQARDTQYF.